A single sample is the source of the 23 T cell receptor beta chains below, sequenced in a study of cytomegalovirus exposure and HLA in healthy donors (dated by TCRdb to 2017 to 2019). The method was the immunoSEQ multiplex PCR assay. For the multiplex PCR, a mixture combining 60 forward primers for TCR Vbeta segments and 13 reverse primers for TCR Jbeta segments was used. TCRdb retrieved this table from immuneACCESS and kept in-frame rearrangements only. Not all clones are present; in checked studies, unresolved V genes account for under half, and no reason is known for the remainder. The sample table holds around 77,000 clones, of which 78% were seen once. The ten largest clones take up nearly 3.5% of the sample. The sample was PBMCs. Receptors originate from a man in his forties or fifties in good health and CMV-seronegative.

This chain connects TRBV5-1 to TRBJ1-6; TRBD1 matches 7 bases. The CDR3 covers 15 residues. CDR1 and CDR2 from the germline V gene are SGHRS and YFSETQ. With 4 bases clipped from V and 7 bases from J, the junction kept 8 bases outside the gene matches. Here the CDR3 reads CASSTVRTGNSPLHF. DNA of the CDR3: TGCGCCAGCAGCACCGTCCGGACAGGCAATTCACCCCTCCACTTT.

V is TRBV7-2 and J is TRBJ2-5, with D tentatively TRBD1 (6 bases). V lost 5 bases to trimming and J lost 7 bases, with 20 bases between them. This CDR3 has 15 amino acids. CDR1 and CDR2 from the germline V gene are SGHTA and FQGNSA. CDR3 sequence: CASSPGHYPVGTQYF. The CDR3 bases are TGTGCCAGCAGCCCGGGACACTATCCCGTAGGGACCCAGTACTTC.

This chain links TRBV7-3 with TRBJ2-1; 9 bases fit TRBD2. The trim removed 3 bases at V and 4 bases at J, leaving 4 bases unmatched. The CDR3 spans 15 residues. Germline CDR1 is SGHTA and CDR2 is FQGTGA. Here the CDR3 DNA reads TGTGCCAGCAGCTTTAGCGGGGGTACATACAATGAGCAGTTCTTC. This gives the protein CASSFSGGTYNEQFF. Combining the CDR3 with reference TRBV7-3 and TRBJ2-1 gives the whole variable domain GAGVSQTPSNKVTEKGKYVELRCDPISGHTALYWYRQSLGQGPEFLIYFQGTGAADDSGLPNDRFFAVRPEGSVSTLKIQRTERGDSAVYLCASSFSGGTYNEQFFGPGTRLTVL.

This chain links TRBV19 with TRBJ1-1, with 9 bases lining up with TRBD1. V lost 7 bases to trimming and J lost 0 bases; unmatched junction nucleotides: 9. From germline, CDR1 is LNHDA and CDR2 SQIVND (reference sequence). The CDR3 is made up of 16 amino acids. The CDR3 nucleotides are TGTGCCAGTACTATGGACAGGGGACCCATGAACACTGAAGCTTTCTTT. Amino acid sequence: CASTMDRGPMNTEAFF. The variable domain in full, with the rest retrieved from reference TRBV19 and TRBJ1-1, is DGGITQSPKYLFRKEGQNVTLSCEQNLNHDAMYWYRQDPGQGLRLIYYSQIVNDFQKGDIAEGYSVSREKKESFPLTVTSAQKNPTAFYLCASTMDRGPMNTEAFFGQGTRLTVV.

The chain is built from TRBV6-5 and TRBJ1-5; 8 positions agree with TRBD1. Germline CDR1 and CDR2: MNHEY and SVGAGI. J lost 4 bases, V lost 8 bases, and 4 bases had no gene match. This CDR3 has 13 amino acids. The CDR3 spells CASLRQGNQPQHF. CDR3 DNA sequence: TGTGCCAGCCTTAGACAGGGGAATCAGCCCCAGCATTTT.

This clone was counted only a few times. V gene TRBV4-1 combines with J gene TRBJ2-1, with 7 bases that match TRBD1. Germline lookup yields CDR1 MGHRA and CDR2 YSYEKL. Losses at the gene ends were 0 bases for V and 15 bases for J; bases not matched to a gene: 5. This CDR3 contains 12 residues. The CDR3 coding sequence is TGCGCCAGCAGCCAAGAGGCAGGGGGTTCGTTCTTC. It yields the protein CASSQEAGGSFF.

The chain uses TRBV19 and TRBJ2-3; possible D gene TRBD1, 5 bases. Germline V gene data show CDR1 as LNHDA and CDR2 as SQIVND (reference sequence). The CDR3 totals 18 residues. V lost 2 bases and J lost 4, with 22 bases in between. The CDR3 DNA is TGTGCCAGTAGTATATCCCCCCCCAGGCAGGGCCGGTCAGATACGCAGTATTTT. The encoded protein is CASSISPPRQGRSDTQYF. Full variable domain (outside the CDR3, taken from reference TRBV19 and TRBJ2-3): DGGITQSPKYLFRKEGQNVTLSCEQNLNHDAMYWYRQDPGQGLRLIYYSQIVNDFQKGDIAEGYSVSREKKESFPLTVTSAQKNPTAFYLCASSISPPRQGRSDTQYFGPGTRLTVL.

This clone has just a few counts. CDR3 in amino acids: CASQGRTEAFF. CDR3 nucleotide sequence: TGTGCCAGCCAGGGGCGTACTGAAGCTTTCTTT. The chain is built from TRBV7-3 and TRBJ1-1; TRBD1 might be the D (6 bases). The CDR3 contains 11 residues. V dropped 8 bases and J dropped 5 bases, with 9 bases sitting between them. CDR1 SGHTA and CDR2 FQGTGA come from the germline V gene.

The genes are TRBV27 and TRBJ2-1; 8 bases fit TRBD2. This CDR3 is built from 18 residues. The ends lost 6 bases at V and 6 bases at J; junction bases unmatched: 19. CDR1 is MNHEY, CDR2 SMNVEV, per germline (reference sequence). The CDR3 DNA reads TGTGCCAGCAGGCTGCATCGCCTAGCGGGCGCGACTTCCAATGAGCAGTTCTTC. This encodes CASRLHRLAGATSNEQFF.

Here the CDR3 DNA reads TGTGCCAGCTCACCAGGGAGCTACGAGCAGTACTTC. This gives the protein CASSPGSYEQYF. This rearrangement joins TRBV18 to TRBJ2-7; maybe TRBD2 (5 bases). The CDR3 covers 12 residues. Trimming pared 2 bases from V and 3 bases from J, leaving 5 bases between. Germline V gives CDR1 KGHSH, CDR2 LQKENI.

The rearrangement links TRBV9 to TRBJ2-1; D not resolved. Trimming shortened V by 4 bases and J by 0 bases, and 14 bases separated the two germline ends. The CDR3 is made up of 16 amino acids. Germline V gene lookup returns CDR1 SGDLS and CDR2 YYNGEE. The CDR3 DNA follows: TGTGCCAGCAGCCACATCGCTTCGGGCTCCTACAATGAGCAGTTCTTC. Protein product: CASSHIASGSYNEQFF.

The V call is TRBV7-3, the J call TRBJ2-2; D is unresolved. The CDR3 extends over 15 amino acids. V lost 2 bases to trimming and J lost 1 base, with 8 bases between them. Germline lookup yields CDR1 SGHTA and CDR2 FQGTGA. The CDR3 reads CASSLFAQNTGELFF. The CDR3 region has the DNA TGTGCCAGCAGCTTATTCGCACAGAACACCGGGGAGCTGTTTTTT.

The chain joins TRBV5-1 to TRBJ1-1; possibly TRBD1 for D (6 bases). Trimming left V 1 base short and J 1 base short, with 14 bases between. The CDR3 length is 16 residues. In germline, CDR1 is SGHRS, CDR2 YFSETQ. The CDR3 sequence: CASSLPRGGANTEAFF. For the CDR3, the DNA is TGCGCCAGCAGCTTGCCCCGGGGGGGGGCGAACACTGAAGCTTTCTTT.

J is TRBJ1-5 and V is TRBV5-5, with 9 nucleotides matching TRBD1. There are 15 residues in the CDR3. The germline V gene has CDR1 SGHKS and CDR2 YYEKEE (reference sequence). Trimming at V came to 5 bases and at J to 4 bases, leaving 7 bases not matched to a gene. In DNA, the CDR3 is TGTGCCAGCAGGCCAACAGGGGGCGAGAATCAGCCCCAGCATTTT. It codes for CASRPTGGENQPQHF. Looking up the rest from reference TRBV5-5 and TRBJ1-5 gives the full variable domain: DAGVTQSPTHLIKTRGQQVTLRCSPISGHKSVSWYQQVLGQGPQFIFQYYEKEERGRGNFPDRFSARQFPNYSSELNVNALLLGDSALYLCASRPTGGENQPQHFGDGTRLSIL.

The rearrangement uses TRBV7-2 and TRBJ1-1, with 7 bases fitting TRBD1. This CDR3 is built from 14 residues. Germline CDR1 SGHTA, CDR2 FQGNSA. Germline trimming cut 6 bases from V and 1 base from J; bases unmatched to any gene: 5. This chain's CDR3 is CASSPRQGNTEAFF. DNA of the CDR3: TGTGCCAGCAGTCCCAGACAGGGGAACACTGAAGCTTTCTTT.

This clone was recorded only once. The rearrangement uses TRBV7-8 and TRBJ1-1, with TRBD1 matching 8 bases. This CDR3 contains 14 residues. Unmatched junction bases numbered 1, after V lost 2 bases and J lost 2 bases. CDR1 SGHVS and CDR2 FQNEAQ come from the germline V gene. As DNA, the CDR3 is TGTGCCAGCAGCTTATCAGGGGGCAACACTGAAGCTTTCTTT. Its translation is CASSLSGGNTEAFF.

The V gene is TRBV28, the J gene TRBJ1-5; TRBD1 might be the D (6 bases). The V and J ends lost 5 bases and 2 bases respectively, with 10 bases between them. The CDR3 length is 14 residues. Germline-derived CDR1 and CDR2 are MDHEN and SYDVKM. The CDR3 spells CASSRGGGNQPQHF. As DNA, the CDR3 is TGTGCCAGCAGTCGAGGGGGTGGCAATCAGCCCCAGCATTTT.

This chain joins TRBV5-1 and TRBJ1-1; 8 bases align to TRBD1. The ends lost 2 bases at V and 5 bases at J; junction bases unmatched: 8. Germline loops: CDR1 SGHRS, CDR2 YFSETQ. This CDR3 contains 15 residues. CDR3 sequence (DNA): TGCGCCAGCAGCTTCCAGGGGGCTGGATATACTGAAGCTTTCTTT. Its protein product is CASSFQGAGYTEAFF.

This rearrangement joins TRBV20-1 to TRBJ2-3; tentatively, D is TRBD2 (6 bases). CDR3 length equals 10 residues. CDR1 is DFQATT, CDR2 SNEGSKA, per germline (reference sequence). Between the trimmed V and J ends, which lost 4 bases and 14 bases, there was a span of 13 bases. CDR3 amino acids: CSATAAGRYF. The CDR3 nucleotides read TGCAGTGCTACCGCCGCGGGGAGGTATTTT.

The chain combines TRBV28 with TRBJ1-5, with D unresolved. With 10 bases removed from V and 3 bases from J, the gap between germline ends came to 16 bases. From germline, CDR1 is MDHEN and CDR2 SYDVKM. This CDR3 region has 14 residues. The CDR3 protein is CATTDRRANQPQHF. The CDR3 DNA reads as TGTGCCACCACTGATAGGAGGGCCAATCAGCCCCAGCATTTT.

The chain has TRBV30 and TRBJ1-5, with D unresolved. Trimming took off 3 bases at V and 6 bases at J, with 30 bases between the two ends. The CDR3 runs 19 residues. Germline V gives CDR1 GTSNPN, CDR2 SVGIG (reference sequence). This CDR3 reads CAWRHRRERSPYVGQPQHF. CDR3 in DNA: TGTGCCTGGAGACACCGGAGGGAACGGAGTCCCTACGTTGGTCAGCCCCAGCATTTT.

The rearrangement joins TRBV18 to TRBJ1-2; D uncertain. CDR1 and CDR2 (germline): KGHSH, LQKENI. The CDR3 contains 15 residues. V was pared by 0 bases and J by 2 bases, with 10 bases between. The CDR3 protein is CASSPPAGFNYGYTF. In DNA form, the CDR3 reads TGTGCCAGCTCACCACCGGCGGGGTTCAACTATGGCTACACCTTC.

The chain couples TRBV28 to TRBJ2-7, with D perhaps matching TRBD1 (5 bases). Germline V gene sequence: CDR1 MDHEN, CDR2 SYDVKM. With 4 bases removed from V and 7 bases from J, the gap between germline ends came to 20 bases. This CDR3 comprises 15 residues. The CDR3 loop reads CASSYWPGQGIEQYF. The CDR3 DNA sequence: TGTGCCAGCAGTTATTGGCCCGGACAAGGGATAGAGCAGTACTTC.